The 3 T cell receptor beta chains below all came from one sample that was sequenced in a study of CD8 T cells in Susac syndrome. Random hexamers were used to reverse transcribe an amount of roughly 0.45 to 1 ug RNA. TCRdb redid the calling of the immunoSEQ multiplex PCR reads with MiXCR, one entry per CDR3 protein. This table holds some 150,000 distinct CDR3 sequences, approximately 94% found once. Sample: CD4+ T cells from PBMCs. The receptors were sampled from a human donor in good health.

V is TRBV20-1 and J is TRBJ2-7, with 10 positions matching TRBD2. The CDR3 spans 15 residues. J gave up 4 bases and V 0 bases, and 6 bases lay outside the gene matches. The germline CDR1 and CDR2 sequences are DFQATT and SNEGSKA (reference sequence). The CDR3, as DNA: TGCAGTGCTAGAGATCCAGCGGGAGGGCCTTACGAGCAGTACTTC. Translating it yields CSARDPAGGPYEQYF.

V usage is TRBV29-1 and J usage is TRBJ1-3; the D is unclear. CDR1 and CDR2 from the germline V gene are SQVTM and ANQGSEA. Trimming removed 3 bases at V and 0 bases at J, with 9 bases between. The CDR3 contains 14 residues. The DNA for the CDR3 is TGCAGCGTTGAGCAGAGCCTCTCTGGAAACACCATATATTTT. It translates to CSVEQSLSGNTIYF.

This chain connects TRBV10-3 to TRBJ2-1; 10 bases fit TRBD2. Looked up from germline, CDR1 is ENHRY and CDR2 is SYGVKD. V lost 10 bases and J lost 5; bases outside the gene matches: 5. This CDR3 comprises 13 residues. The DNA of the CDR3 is TGTGCCACACTGAGCGGGAGGGACAATGAGCAGTTCTTC. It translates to CATLSGRDNEQFF.